Each of the 24 T cell receptor beta chains below was sequenced from the same sample in a study of blood T cell repertoires in COVID-19. Sequencing used immunoSEQ multiplex PCR; TCRdb keeps in-frame clones, though not all of them. The table shows roughly 32,000 clones, with over 75% occurring only once. The sample consisted of peripheral blood. Source of these receptors: a man aged 55 to 70 with active COVID-19.

The rearrangement uses TRBV27 and TRBJ2-7, with D possibly being TRBD1 (6 bases). The CDR3 is 14 residues long. Germline V gene sequence: CDR1 MNHEY, CDR2 SMNVEV (reference sequence). The V and J ends lost 7 bases and 3 bases respectively, with 16 bases between them. CDR3 sequence reads: CASKFNRAVYEQYF. The DNA of the CDR3 is TGTGCCAGCAAATTTAACAGGGCCGTCTACGAGCAGTACTTC.

The genes are TRBV29-1 and TRBJ2-1; 7 positions agree with TRBD1. The germline V gene has CDR1 SQVTM and CDR2 ANQGSEA. The CDR3 contains 13 residues. The trim removed 6 bases at V and 3 bases at J, leaving 5 bases unmatched. CDR3 protein: CSVTGQGYNEQFF. CDR3 nucleotide sequence: TGCAGCGTGACAGGGCAGGGCTACAATGAGCAGTTCTTC.

The chain combines TRBV6-5 with TRBJ1-1; the D gene is possibly TRBD1 (5 bases). Germline CDR1 and CDR2: MNHEY and SVGAGI. Trimming removed 6 bases from V and 7 bases from J, with 18 bases in between. The CDR3 extends over 14 amino acids. This CDR3 reads CASSQGGGRGEAFF. In DNA, the CDR3 is TGTGCCAGCAGCCAAGGAGGAGGGAGGGGTGAAGCTTTCTTT.

The J gene is TRBJ1-2, the V gene TRBV6-7; TRBD1 matches 8 bases. TRBV6-7 is annotated as an ORF whose role is uncertain. This CDR3 region has 16 residues. J lost 1 base, V lost 0 bases, and 4 bases had no gene match. CDR3 region: CASSYSYRGGNYGYTF. Written as DNA, the CDR3 is TGTGCCAGCAGTTACTCCTACAGGGGGGGTAACTATGGCTACACCTTC.

Written as DNA, the CDR3 is TGTGCCAGTAGTATCCGACAGGGGGCGGTTCTCCTAGCCAAAAACATTCAGTACTTC. Protein: CASSIRQGAVLLAKNIQYF. This chain uses TRBV19 with TRBJ2-4, with 10 bases aligning to TRBD1. The CDR3 spans 19 residues. V shed 3 bases and J 0 bases; nucleotides not matched to a gene: 11. Germline lookup yields CDR1 LNHDA and CDR2 SQIVND (reference sequence).

For this clone: The junction departs from germline at one end; a sequencing error may be responsible. This sequence joins TRBV6-7 and TRBJ2-7, with TRBD2 identical over 13 bases. TRBV6-7 counts as an open reading frame of uncertain function. The CDR3 sequence is 15 residues long. CDR3 DNA sequence: TGTGCCAGCAGTTACCGGACTAGCGGGAGTATGGTCGGGGACTTC. Its protein is CASSYRTSGSMVGDF.

The chain uses TRBV18 and TRBJ2-7; D is perhaps TRBD1 (5 bases). The CDR3 covers 15 residues. CDR1 is KGHSH and CDR2 is LQKENI in the germline V gene. Deletions cut 0 bases from V and 3 bases from J, with 12 bases between. CDR3 region: CASSPPNRKNYEQYF. The CDR3 bases are TGTGCCAGCTCACCACCGAACAGGAAAAACTACGAGCAGTACTTC. The complete variable domain, with remaining parts taken from reference TRBV18 and TRBJ2-7, reads NAGVMQNPRHLVRRRGQEARLRCSPMKGHSHVYWYRQLPEEGLKFMVYLQKENIIDESGMPKERFSAEFPKEGPSILRIQQVVRGDSAAYFCASSPPNRKNYEQYFGPGTRLTVT.

The rearrangement links TRBV7-9 to TRBJ2-2; TRBD2 is a possible D gene (6 bases). This CDR3 spans 14 amino acids. Germline V gene sequence: CDR1 SEHNR, CDR2 FQNEAQ (reference sequence). Between the trimmed V and J ends, which lost 2 bases and 4 bases, there was a span of 8 bases. CDR3 protein: CASSLSGGTGELFF. The CDR3, as DNA: TGTGCCAGCAGCTTATCCGGGGGCACCGGGGAGCTGTTTTTT. The entire variable domain, with the rest obtained from reference TRBV7-9 and TRBJ2-2, is as follows: DTGVSQNPRHKITKRGQNVTFRCDPISEHNRLYWYRQTLGQGPEFLTYFQNEAQLEKSRLLSDRFSAERPKGSFSTLEIQRTEQGDSAMYLCASSLSGGTGELFFGEGSRLTVL.

The CDR3 nucleotides are TGTGCCAGCAGACCTCCCCGGGGTTGGAATTCACCCCTCCACTTT. As protein: CASRPPRGWNSPLHF. The chain links TRBV6-5 to TRBJ1-6; D not certain. The V end was cut by 6 bases, the J end by 7 bases, with 16 bases between. CDR3 length equals 15 residues. In germline, CDR1 is MNHEY, CDR2 SVGAGI.

The chain uses TRBV11-2 and TRBJ2-3; D call uncertain. The CDR3 has 14 residues. Trimming pared 5 bases from V and 2 bases from J, leaving 11 bases between. CDR1 and CDR2 (germline): SGHAT, FQNNGV. CDR3 coding DNA: TGTGCCAGCAGCCTACGACTTCACACAGATACGCAGTATTTT. Translated, it gives CASSLRLHTDTQYF.

V and J are TRBV5-1 and TRBJ2-3; a weak D match, TRBD1 (6 bases). The CDR3 length is 17 residues. Germline lookup yields CDR1 SGHRS and CDR2 YFSETQ. Trimming took off 3 bases at V and 5 bases at J, with 22 bases between the two ends. The chain's CDR3 is CASSSIGGRGSVDTQYF. CDR3 in DNA: TGCGCCAGCAGCTCGATTGGGGGCAGGGGATCGGTAGATACGCAGTATTTT.

The rearrangement joins TRBV7-3 to TRBJ2-3; tentatively, D is TRBD2 (5 bases). The CDR3 runs to 14 residues. V was trimmed by 5 bases and J by 4 bases, leaving 13 bases between them. Germline CDR1 SGHTA, CDR2 FQGTGA. The CDR3 loop reads CASSPGLQADTQYF. The CDR3 DNA sequence: TGTGCCAGCAGCCCCGGACTCCAAGCAGATACGCAGTATTTT.

The chain combines TRBV5-6 with TRBJ1-5; tentatively, D is TRBD1 (5 bases). V was pared by 4 bases and J by 1 base, with 12 bases between. CDR3 size: 15 residues. Germline V CDR1 and CDR2: SGHDT, YYEEEE. For the CDR3, the DNA is TGTGCCAGCAGCATGCGCGGGGGAAGCAATCAGCCCCAGCATTTT. This sequence encodes CASSMRGGSNQPQHF.

The V gene is TRBV28, the J gene TRBJ1-5, with 9 bases aligning to TRBD1. The germline V gene has CDR1 MDHEN and CDR2 SYDVKM. There are 13 residues in the CDR3. Trimming removed 11 bases from V and 6 bases from J; junction bases left unmatched: 8. This CDR3 is CASLGQGGQPQHF. Written as DNA, the CDR3 is TGTGCCTCACTGGGACAGGGTGGTCAGCCCCAGCATTTT.

The rearrangement links TRBV5-1 to TRBJ2-7, with D possibly TRBD2 on 6 matching bases. Germline V gives CDR1 SGHRS, CDR2 YFSETQ. The CDR3 loop spans 15 amino acids. V was shortened by 2 bases and J by 5 bases, with 17 bases between the two germline ends. The CDR3 DNA is TGCGCCAGCAGCTTTACCGGGAGCGGGTGGAACGAGCAGTACTTC. The encoded protein is CASSFTGSGWNEQYF.

The rearrangement joins TRBV5-5 to TRBJ1-2, with 9 nucleotides matching TRBD1. The V and J ends lost 7 bases and 8 bases, in that order; junction bases with no gene match: 12. CDR1 and CDR2 (germline): SGHKS, YYEKEE (reference sequence). This CDR3 has 14 residues. The CDR3 DNA follows: TGTGCCAGCGCAATGTTCACAGGGGGCAAAGGCTACACCTTC. Translation: CASAMFTGGKGYTF.

The CDR3 loop is CASSPPVTAVYGYTF. Written as DNA, the CDR3 is TGTGCCAGCTCACCACCGGTCACAGCAGTTTATGGCTACACCTTC. This chain connects TRBV18 to TRBJ1-2, with D unclear. V lost 0 bases to trimming and J lost 5 bases, with 13 bases between them. Germline V gene sequence: CDR1 KGHSH, CDR2 LQKENI. This CDR3 is built from 15 residues.

The chain joins TRBV2 to TRBJ1-4, with D possibly TRBD1 on 6 matching bases. The V gene lost 7 bases and the J gene lost 6 bases, with 18 bases spanning the gap. Germline CDR1 is SNHLY and CDR2 is FYNNEI. The CDR3 is made up of 15 amino acids. CDR3 DNA: TGTGCCAGCAAGAAAGCAGGGGTCGGGGATGAAAAACTGTTTTTT. Protein sequence: CASKKAGVGDEKLFF. The variable domain in full, with the rest retrieved from reference TRBV2 and TRBJ1-4, is EPEVTQTPSHQVTQMGQEVILRCVPISNHLYFYWYRQILGQKVEFLVSFYNNEISEKSEIFDDQFSVERPDGSNFTLKIRSTKLEDSAMYFCASKKAGVGDEKLFFGSGTQLSVL.

This chain joins TRBV5-5 and TRBJ2-2; no firm D call. V lost 5 bases, J lost 1 base, and 12 bases lay in between. Germline V gene lookup returns CDR1 SGHKS and CDR2 YYEKEE (reference sequence). The CDR3 is 15 amino acids. DNA for the CDR3: TGTGCCAGCAGTACGTGGGCAGGGAACACCGGGGAGCTGTTTTTT. Residues: CASSTWAGNTGELFF.

This chain joins TRBV18 and TRBJ2-7; tentatively, D is TRBD1 (5 bases). The length of the CDR3 is 14 residues. The germline V and J ends were trimmed by 5 bases and 7 bases, with 18 bases remaining between them. CDR1 and CDR2 (germline): KGHSH, LQKENI. The CDR3: CASSRAGLLWEQYF. As DNA, the CDR3 is TGTGCCAGCTCAAGGGCAGGGCTCTTGTGGGAGCAGTACTTC.

The chain uses TRBV14 and TRBJ1-1; D is unclear. Trimming took 1 base from V and 5 from J, leaving 11 bases between them. This CDR3 has 14 residues. Germline V gene sequence: CDR1 SGHDN, CDR2 FVKESK. The CDR3 DNA reads TGTGCCAGCAGCCAAGTATTCTCGGGTACTGAAGCTTTCTTT. Translation: CASSQVFSGTEAFF.

The V and J genes are TRBV7-2 and TRBJ2-3; the match to TRBD1 covers 8 bases. V shed 2 bases and J 1 base; nucleotides not matched to a gene: 11. The CDR3 contains 18 residues. Germline V gene data show CDR1 as SGHTA and CDR2 as FQGNSA. Here the CDR3 reads CASSLTFGGQGGTDTQYF. The CDR3 DNA reads TGTGCCAGCAGCTTAACTTTTGGTGGACAGGGAGGCACAGATACGCAGTATTTT. The full variable domain, its missing parts supplied by reference TRBV7-2 and TRBJ2-3, is GAGVSQSPSNKVTEKGKDVELRCDPISGHTALYWYRQSLGQGLEFLIYFQGNSAPDKSGLPSDRFSAERTGGSVSTLTIQRTQQEDSAVYLCASSLTFGGQGGTDTQYFGPGTRLTVL.

CDR3 nucleotides: TGTGCCAGCAGTTCGGGGACAGGGAAAGCTTTCTTT. This sequence encodes CASSSGTGKAFF. The J gene is TRBJ1-1, the V gene TRBV6-5; 9 positions match TRBD1. CDR1 is MNHEY, CDR2 SVGAGI, per germline. The CDR3 loop spans 12 amino acids. Losses at the gene ends were 4 bases for V and 9 bases for J; bases not matched to a gene: 3.

This chain links TRBV20-1 with TRBJ1-5; 9 nucleotides line up with TRBD1. With V trimmed by 3 bases and J by 1 base, 1 base remained unmatched. The germline CDR1 and CDR2 sequences are DFQATT and SNEGSKA (reference sequence). CDR3 length: 14 amino acids. CDR3 in amino acids: CSASTGGSNQPQHF. In DNA form, the CDR3 reads TGCAGTGCTAGTACAGGGGGCAGCAATCAGCCCCAGCATTTT.